This T cell receptor beta chain was identified in a study of post-analysis software for immune sequencing data (dated by TCRdb to the mid-2010s). Concerning the study at large: Relapsing-remitting, secondary progressive and progressive-relapsing multiple sclerosis were recorded as disease courses, and subtype annotation was lacking for some patients. The multiple sclerosis patient repertoires were compared with approximately 11 previously published healthy control repertoires from donors aged about 6 to 25 years. A subset of samples was prepared in parallel using single-end sample barcoding, then pooled and co-amplified after Illumina adapter ligation. What the research found in general, with its limitations: A handful of TRBV segments, including TRBV5-6, TRBV5-1 and TRBV20-1, were significantly more frequent in patients than controls. Direct clustering with F measure revealed strong co-clustering of samples prepared in the same batch, which led to a batch-effect correction. The control group was slightly older than the multiple sclerosis patient group. Compared with controls, multiple sclerosis patients had significantly lower normalized Chao1 diversity, a finding suggesting substantial peripheral T-cell clonal expansion.

TCR beta repertoires were profiled from peripheral blood of roughly 13 young patients with multiple sclerosis to demonstrate the VDJtools post-analysis software. Multiple sclerosis patients were children and adolescents aged about 6 to 17 years. Library method: PCR. Instrument on record: Illumina HiSeq 2500. To reduce PCR and sequencing biases, unique molecular identifiers were incorporated into the TCR beta cDNA libraries. Every 1 to 10 million input T cells yielded roughly 0.5 million cDNA molecules, meaning each molecule approximated one T cell. The patient libraries were prepared and sequenced with the same protocol used for the earlier healthy control dataset. Within a given batch, samples were prepared together, multiplexed and sequenced on the same HiSeq lane. As for the original processing: Raw barcoded reads were processed with MIGEC, discarding single-read molecular identifier groups before consensus assembly and CDR3 extraction. VDJtools was used for post-analysis of the clonotype tables, and diversity was normalized by down-sampling every dataset to the size of the smallest sample. To correct batch-related cross-sample contamination, repertoire overlap clustering matched CDR3 amino acid sequences but not nucleotide sequences. TCRdb reprocessed the public reads (quality trimming at Q25 with fastp, clone calling with MiXCR) and kept in-frame beta chains. Records with the same CDR3 protein are collapsed into one entry carrying the most frequent genes and DNA. These V and J calls derive from TCRdb rather than the authors' analysis. For this sample there are roughly 600,000 distinct CDR3 sequences; about 40% appear just once. The ten largest clones take up about 1.5% of the sample.

CDR1 is given as SQVTM and CDR2 as ANQGSEA, both from the germline V gene. The CDR3, from cysteine to phenylalanine, totals 15 residues. The only DNA kept is the CDR3, 45 bases in frame from the first base. The germline V end is reduced by 1 base and the J end by 8 bases; junction bases left unmatched: 3. Of note for this clonotype: No antigen is known for it. Nothing much larger sits one base from this clone, and base qualities are not available.

Sequenced input: blood. This TCR was recovered from a girl aged 5 to 17 with multiple sclerosis. The V and J genes are TRBV29-1 and TRBJ2-1, with TRBD2 identical over 15 junction bases. This receptor carries the CDR3 CSVEGGLAGGDEQFF. The nucleotides are TGCAGCGTTGAAGGGGGACTAGCGGGAGGTGATGAGCAGTTCTTC.